This record concerns one T cell receptor beta chain sequence. The data were taken from a study of early T cells in non-severe SARS-CoV-2 infection. The CDR3 covers 17 residues. Germline assignment: CDR1 SGHTA and CDR2 FQGNSA. Trimming at V came to 3 bases and at J to 6 bases, leaving 10 bases not matched to a gene. TCRdb fed the 5' RACE reads into MiXCR, producing one record per CDR3 protein. This table has approximately 29,000 distinct CDR3 sequences, 5.5% to 7.5% appearing once. The source of this sequence is an adult who was a healthcare worker with PCR-confirmed SARS-CoV-2 infection or an uninfected control (not recorded which). Sequenced here: whole blood, sampled at baseline. The chain recombines TRBV7-2 with TRBJ2-4; TRBD2 matches 11 bases. CDR3: CASSLDGTSGGINIQYF. The DNA of the CDR3 is TGTGCCAGCAGCTTGGATGGGACTAGCGGAGGAATAAACATTCAGTACTTC.